These 18 T cell receptor beta chains came from one sample sequenced in a study of blood T cell repertoires in COVID-19. Only in-frame clones appear in the TCRdb table, and some are missing; sequencing was by immunoSEQ multiplex PCR. The sample consists of some 390,000 clones, 89% of them appearing once. The sequencing sample was made of PBMCs or T cells enriched from blood (not recorded which). These receptors all come from a woman aged 25-40 years who had recovered from COVID-19.

This chain joins TRBV28 and TRBJ2-5; 15 bases are shared with TRBD2. This CDR3 contains 18 residues. Germline V lookup: CDR1 MDHEN, CDR2 SYDVKM. V dropped 6 bases and J dropped 5; count of bases not matched to a gene: 13. The CDR3 reads CASRPGLAGGIWAETQYF. The DNA of the CDR3 is TGTGCCAGCAGACCAGGACTAGCGGGAGGGATATGGGCGGAGACCCAGTACTTC. Drawing the rest from reference TRBV28 and TRBJ2-5, the complete variable domain is DVKVTQSSRYLVKRTGEKVFLECVQDMDHENMFWYRQDPGLGLRLIYFSYDVKMKEKGDIPEGYSVSREKKERFSLILESASTNQTSMYLCASRPGLAGGIWAETQYFGPGTRLLVL.

This chain connects TRBV2 to TRBJ2-7; perhaps TRBD2 as D (7 bases). The CDR3 length is 16 residues. Germline CDR1 is SNHLY and CDR2 is FYNNEI. Trimming left V 1 base short and J 1 base short, with 14 bases between. The CDR3 loop is CASSEEGEGGSYEQYF. CDR3 nucleotides: TGTGCCAGCAGTGAAGAAGGGGAGGGGGGATCCTACGAGCAGTACTTC.

V usage is TRBV29-1 and J usage is TRBJ1-1; D not resolved. This CDR3 is 13 amino acids long. CDR1 SQVTM and CDR2 ANQGSEA come from the germline V gene. The germline V and J ends were trimmed by 6 bases and 0 bases, with 11 bases remaining between them. CDR3 sequence: CSVAGAMNTEAFF. DNA for the CDR3: TGCAGCGTGGCGGGAGCCATGAACACTGAAGCTTTCTTT.

The J gene is TRBJ1-1, the V gene TRBV27, with D perhaps matching TRBD1 (5 bases). Trimming stripped 5 bases from V and 1 base from J, with 14 bases between. Germline-derived CDR1 and CDR2 are MNHEY and SMNVEV (reference sequence). This CDR3 comprises 15 residues. This chain's CDR3 is CASSLMGPRNTEAFF. CDR3 nucleotides: TGTGCCAGCAGTCTTATGGGGCCGCGGAACACTGAAGCTTTCTTT.

The V gene is TRBV19, the J gene TRBJ2-4; 7 nucleotides match TRBD1. The V gene's germline CDR1 is LNHDA and CDR2 SQIVND (reference sequence). The length of the CDR3 is 14 residues. The J segment lost 7 bases and the V segment lost 4 bases, leaving 7 bases of the junction unmatched. The CDR3 sequence: CASSTLGQANIQYF. The CDR3 DNA follows: TGTGCCAGTAGTACTCTCGGACAGGCGAACATTCAGTACTTC.

The rearrangement links TRBV19 to TRBJ1-5; D gene ambiguous. This CDR3 region has 16 residues. Trimming stripped 4 bases from V and 0 bases from J, with 13 bases between. CDR1 LNHDA and CDR2 SQIVND come from the germline V gene (reference sequence). The CDR3: CASSTRGIYSNQPQHF. Here the CDR3 DNA reads TGTGCCAGTAGTACGAGAGGTATCTATAGCAATCAGCCCCAGCATTTT.

The rearrangement links TRBV5-4 to TRBJ1-4; no reliable D call. This CDR3 region has 13 residues. The ends were cut back, 2 bases at V and 8 bases at J, with 10 bases in the middle. The germline CDR1 and CDR2 sequences are SGHNT and YYREEE (reference sequence). The CDR3 here is CASSFGVEEKLFF. The CDR3, as DNA: TGTGCCAGCAGCTTCGGGGTGGAGGAAAAACTGTTTTTT.

The chain is built from TRBV29-1 and TRBJ2-1; 11 positions agree with TRBD2. This CDR3 contains 18 residues. V shed 6 bases and J 0 bases; nucleotides not matched to a gene: 13. Germline assignment: CDR1 SQVTM and CDR2 ANQGSEA. The CDR3, as DNA: TGCAGCGTCACCGTAAGGGAACTAGCGGGAGCCTCCTACAATGAGCAGTTCTTC. This translates into CSVTVRELAGASYNEQFF.

The chain is built from TRBV5-1 and TRBJ1-4; TRBD1 matches 7 bases. Per germline, CDR1 SGHRS and CDR2 YFSETQ. The CDR3 has 14 residues. The J segment lost 6 bases and the V segment lost 3 bases, leaving 5 bases of the junction unmatched. The chain's CDR3 is CASSSGQLDEKLFF. In DNA, the CDR3 is TGCGCCAGCAGCTCGGGACAGCTTGATGAAAAACTGTTTTTT.

The J gene is TRBJ1-1, the V gene TRBV5-1; 7 bases are a match to TRBD1. Per the germline V gene, CDR1 is SGHRS and CDR2 is YFSETQ. Trimming took 3 bases from V and 4 from J; bases not matched to a gene: 9. This CDR3 contains 15 residues. The DNA for the CDR3 is TGCGCCAGCAGCTGGACAACAGGGGTTAGCACTGAAGCTTTCTTT. It is translated as CASSWTTGVSTEAFF.

The rearrangement links TRBV6-5 to TRBJ2-1, with 7 bases matching TRBD1. CDR3 size: 14 residues. Trimming took 7 bases from V and 6 from J; bases not matched to a gene: 9. Germline CDR1 MNHEY, CDR2 SVGAGI. This CDR3 is CASTPDRTGNEQFF. The CDR3 bases are TGTGCCAGCACCCCGGACAGGACGGGCAATGAGCAGTTCTTC.

As to this clone: At one boundary the junction diverges from the germline segment, which might be a read error. The J gene is TRBJ2-4, the V gene TRBV7-2; no clear D. Germline CDR1 SGHTA, CDR2 FQGNSA. There are 13 residues in the CDR3. The CDR3 nucleotides read TGTGCCAGCAGCACCCCCCTCAGGAAACAGTTTAACTTC. Protein product: CASSTPLRKQFNF.

The V gene is TRBV4-2, the J gene TRBJ2-1; D gene unclear. There are 14 residues in the CDR3. Deletions cut 1 base from V and 4 bases from J, with 8 bases between. CDR1 is LGHNA, CDR2 YNFKEQ, per germline. In DNA form, the CDR3 reads TGTGCCAGCAGCCAAGCTACTGAATACAATGAGCAGTTCTTC. This sequence encodes CASSQATEYNEQFF.

Turning to this clone: The same CDR3 can be traced to other DNA sequences in this sample. The chain couples TRBV30 to TRBJ1-2; 8 positions match TRBD1. The CDR3 contains 13 residues. Germline CDR1 GTSNPN, CDR2 SVGIG (reference sequence). With V trimmed by 3 bases and J by 4 bases, 4 bases remained unmatched. The CDR3 DNA reads as TGTGCCTGGAGCCTAGGACAGGGCTATGGCTACACCTTC. Its protein product is CAWSLGQGYGYTF.

This clone was found many times. The chain combines TRBV7-2 with TRBJ2-5; 10 bases fit TRBD1. This CDR3 region has 15 residues. Germline trimming cut 4 bases from V and 5 bases from J; bases unmatched to any gene: 7. Germline CDR1 is SGHTA and CDR2 is FQGNSA. CDR3 in amino acids: CASSYKTGGGETQYF. The CDR3 nucleotides read TGTGCCAGCAGCTATAAGACAGGGGGCGGCGAGACCCAGTACTTC.

This clone was observed a handful of times. The rearrangement joins TRBV6-4 to TRBJ1-6, with TRBD1 as a possible D gene (5 bases). Germline assignment: CDR1 MRHNA and CDR2 SNTAGT. V was clipped by 5 bases and J by 9 bases, with 14 bases between them. The CDR3 runs to 14 residues. CDR3 loop: CASSSVGGASPLHF. The DNA of the CDR3 is TGTGCCAGCAGTTCGGTCGGGGGAGCTTCACCCCTCCACTTT.

This clone was picked up a small number of times. This chain connects TRBV28 to TRBJ2-7, with TRBD2 matching 8 bases. CDR1 MDHEN and CDR2 SYDVKM come from the germline V gene. The CDR3 is made up of 15 amino acids. V dropped 6 bases and J dropped 7; count of bases not matched to a gene: 14. The CDR3 loop reads CASRGPRGGVGEQYF. CDR3 sequence (DNA): TGTGCCAGCAGGGGGCCCCGGGGGGGAGTGGGAGAGCAGTACTTC.

In its sample, this clone was seen a few times. The chain carries TRBV30 and TRBJ1-1; 7 bases are a match to TRBD1. The junction had 5 bases not matched to a gene; V was cut back by 4 bases and J by 0 bases. Germline V lookup: CDR1 GTSNPN, CDR2 SVGIG (reference sequence). The length of the CDR3 is 14 residues. Here the CDR3 reads CAWNRGLVNTEAFF. The CDR3 DNA follows: TGTGCCTGGAACAGGGGTCTGGTGAACACTGAAGCTTTCTTT.